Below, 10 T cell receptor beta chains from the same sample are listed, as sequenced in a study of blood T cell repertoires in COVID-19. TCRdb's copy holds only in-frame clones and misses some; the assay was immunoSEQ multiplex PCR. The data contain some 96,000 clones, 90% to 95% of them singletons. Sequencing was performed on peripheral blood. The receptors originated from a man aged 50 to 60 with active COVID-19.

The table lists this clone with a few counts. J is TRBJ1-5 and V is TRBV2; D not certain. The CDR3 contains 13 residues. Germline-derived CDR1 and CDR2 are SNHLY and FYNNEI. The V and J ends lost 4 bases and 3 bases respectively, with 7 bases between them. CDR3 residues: CASSAQLNQPQHF. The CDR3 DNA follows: TGTGCCAGCAGTGCACAGCTCAATCAGCCCCAGCATTTT.

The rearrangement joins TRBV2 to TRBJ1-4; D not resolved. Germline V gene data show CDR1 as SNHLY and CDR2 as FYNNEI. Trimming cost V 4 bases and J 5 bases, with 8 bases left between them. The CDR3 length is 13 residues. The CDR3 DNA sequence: TGTGCCAGCAGTGGAGACGGGAATGAAAAACTGTTTTTT. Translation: CASSGDGNEKLFF.

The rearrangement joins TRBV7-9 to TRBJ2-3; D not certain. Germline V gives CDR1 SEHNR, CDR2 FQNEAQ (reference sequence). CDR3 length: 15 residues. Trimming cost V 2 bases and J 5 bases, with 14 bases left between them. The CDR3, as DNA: TGTGCCAGCAGCTTACTGTCAGGTAGTAAAGATACGCAGTATTTT. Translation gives CASSLLSGSKDTQYF.

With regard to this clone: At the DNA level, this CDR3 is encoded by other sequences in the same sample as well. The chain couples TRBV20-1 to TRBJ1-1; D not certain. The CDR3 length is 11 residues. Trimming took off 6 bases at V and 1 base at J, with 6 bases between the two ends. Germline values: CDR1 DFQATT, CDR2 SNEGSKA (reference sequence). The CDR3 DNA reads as TGCAGTGCCCCCCGGAACACTGAAGCTTTCTTT. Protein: CSAPRNTEAFF.

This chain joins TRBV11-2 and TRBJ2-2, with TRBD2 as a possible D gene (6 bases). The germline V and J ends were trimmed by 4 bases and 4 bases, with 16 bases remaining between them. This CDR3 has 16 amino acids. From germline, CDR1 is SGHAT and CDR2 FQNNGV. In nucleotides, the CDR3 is TGTGCCAGCAGCTCCCACGGGGGAATGAGCACCGGGGAGCTGTTTTTT. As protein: CASSSHGGMSTGELFF.

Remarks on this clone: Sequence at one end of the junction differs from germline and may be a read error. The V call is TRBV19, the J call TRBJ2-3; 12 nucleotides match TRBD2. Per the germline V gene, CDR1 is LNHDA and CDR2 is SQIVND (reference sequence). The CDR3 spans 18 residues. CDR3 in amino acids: CASSLDQTSGSMTDTQYF. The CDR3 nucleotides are TGTGCCAGTAGTCTAGACCAGACTAGCGGGAGTATGACAGATACGCAGTATTTT. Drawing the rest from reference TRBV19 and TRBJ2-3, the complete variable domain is DGGITQSPKYLFRKEGQNVTLSCEQNLNHDAMYWYRQDPGQGLRLIYYSQIVNDFQKGDIAEGYSVSREKKESFPLTVTSAQKNPTAFYLCASSLDQTSGSMTDTQYFGPGTRLTVL.

The CDR3 protein is CASSQGRAGEETQYF. The DNA of the CDR3 is TGTGCCAGCAGCCAAGGAAGAGCGGGAGAAGAGACCCAGTACTTC. V usage is TRBV4-2 and J usage is TRBJ2-5, with TRBD2 matching 8 bases. V lost 1 base and J lost 3; bases outside the gene matches: 4. This CDR3 contains 15 residues. The germline V gene has CDR1 LGHNA and CDR2 YNFKEQ.

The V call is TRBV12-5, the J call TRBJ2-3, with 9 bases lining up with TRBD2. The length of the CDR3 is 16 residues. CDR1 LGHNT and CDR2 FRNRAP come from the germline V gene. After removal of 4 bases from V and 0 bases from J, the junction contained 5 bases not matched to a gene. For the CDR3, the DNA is TGTGCTAGTGGTTCTACTAGCGGGTTTAGCACAGATACGCAGTATTTT. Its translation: CASGSTSGFSTDTQYF.

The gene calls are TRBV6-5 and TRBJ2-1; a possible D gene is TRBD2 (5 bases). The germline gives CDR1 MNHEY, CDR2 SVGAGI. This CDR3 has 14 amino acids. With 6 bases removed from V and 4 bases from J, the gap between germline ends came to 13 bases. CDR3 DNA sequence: TGTGCCAGCAGCCCAGTGTCGGGATACAATGAGCAGTTCTTC. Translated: CASSPVSGYNEQFF.

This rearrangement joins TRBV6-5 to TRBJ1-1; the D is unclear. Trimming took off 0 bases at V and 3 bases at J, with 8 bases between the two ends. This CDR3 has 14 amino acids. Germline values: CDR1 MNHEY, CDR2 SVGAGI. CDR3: CASSYSWEDTEAFF. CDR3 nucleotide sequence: TGTGCCAGCAGTTACTCGTGGGAGGACACTGAAGCTTTCTTT.